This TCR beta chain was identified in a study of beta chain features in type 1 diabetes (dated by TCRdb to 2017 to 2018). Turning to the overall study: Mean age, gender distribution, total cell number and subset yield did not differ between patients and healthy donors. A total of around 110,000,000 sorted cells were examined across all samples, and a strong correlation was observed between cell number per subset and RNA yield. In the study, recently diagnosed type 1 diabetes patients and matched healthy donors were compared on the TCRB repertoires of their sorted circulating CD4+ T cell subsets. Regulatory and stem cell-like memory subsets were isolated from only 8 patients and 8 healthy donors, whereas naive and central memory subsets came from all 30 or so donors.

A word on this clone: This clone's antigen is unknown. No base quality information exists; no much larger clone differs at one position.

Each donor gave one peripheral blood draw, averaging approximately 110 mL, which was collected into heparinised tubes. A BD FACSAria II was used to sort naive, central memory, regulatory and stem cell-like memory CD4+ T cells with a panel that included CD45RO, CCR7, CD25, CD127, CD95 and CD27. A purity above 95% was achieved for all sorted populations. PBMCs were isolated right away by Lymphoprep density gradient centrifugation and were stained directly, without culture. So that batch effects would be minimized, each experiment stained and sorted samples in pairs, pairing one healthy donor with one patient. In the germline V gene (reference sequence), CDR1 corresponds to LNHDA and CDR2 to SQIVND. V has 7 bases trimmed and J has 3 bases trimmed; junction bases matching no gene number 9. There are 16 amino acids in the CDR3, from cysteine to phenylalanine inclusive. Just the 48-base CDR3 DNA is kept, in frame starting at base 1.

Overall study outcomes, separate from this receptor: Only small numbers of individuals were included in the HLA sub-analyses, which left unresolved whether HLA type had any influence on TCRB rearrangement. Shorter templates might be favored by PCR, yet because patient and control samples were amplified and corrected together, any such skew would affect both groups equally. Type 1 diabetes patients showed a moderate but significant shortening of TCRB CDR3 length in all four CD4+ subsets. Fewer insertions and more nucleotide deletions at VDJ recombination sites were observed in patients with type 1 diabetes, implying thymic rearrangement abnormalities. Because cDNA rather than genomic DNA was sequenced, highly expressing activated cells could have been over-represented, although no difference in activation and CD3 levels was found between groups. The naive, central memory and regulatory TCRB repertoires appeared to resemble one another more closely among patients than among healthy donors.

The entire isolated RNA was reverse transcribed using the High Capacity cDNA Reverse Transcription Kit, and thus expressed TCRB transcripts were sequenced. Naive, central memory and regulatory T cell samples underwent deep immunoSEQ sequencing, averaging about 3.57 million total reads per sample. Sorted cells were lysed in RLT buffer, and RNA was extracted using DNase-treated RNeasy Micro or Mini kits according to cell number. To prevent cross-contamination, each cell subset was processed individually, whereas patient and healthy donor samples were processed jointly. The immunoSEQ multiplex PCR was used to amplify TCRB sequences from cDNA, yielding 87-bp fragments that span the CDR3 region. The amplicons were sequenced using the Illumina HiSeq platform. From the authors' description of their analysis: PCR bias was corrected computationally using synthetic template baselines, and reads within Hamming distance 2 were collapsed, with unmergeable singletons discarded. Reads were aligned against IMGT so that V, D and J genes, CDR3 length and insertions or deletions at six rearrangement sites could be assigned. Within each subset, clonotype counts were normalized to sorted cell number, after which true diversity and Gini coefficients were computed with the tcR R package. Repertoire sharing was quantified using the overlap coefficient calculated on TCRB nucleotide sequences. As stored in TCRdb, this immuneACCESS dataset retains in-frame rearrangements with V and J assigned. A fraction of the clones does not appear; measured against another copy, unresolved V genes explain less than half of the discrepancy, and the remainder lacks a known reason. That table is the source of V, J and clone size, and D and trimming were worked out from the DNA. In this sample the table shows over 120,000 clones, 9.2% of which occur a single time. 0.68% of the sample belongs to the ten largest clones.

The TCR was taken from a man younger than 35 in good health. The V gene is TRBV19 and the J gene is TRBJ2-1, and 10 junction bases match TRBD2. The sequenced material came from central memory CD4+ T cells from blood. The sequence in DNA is TGTGCCAGTATGGGGGTTAGCGGGGGGTTCTACAATGAGCAGTTCTTC. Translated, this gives CASMGVSGGFYNEQFF.